Listed below are T cell receptor beta chains from one sample, sequenced in a study of blood T cells in healthy people across ages. TCRdb re-analysed the 5' RACE reads in MiXCR, keeping a single row per CDR3 protein. The sample includes about a million distinct CDR3 sequences, 45% to 60% of them seen just once. Material: blood. The receptors come from an older woman in good health. Each CDR3 is given with its conserved first and last residue. Each record gives: D gene, V gene, J gene, clone size, CDR3 DNA, CDR3 protein. A D gene is named only where the DNA matches it firmly. For some rows the clone size is stated as once, few or many, or as a class when expanded; others skip it.

d_call: TRBD2; v_call: TRBV4-2; j_call: TRBJ2-7; clone_size: few; cdr3_nt: TGTGCCAGCAGCCAAGGAACTGGGACTAGCGGGTCCTACGAGCAGTACTTC; cdr3_aa: CASSQGTGTSGSYEQYF
d_call: TRBD1; v_call: TRBV6-5; j_call: TRBJ2-3; clone_size: -; cdr3_nt: TGTGCCAGCAGACCCCAGGGGGCCACAGATACGCAGTATTTT; cdr3_aa: CASRPQGATDTQYF
d_call: -; v_call: TRBV5-5; j_call: TRBJ2-4; clone_size: -; cdr3_nt: TGTGCCAGCCTCCTTGAGGCCAAAAACATTCAGTACTTC; cdr3_aa: CASLLEAKNIQYF
d_call: -; v_call: TRBV20-1; j_call: TRBJ2-5; clone_size: -; cdr3_nt: TGCAGTGCAAGGACCCAGGGGAATGAGCAGTACTTC; cdr3_aa: CSARTQGNEQYF
d_call: -; v_call: TRBV7-7; j_call: TRBJ2-3; clone_size: -; cdr3_nt: TGTGCCAGCAGCTTAGATTCGGGACCCAGCACAGATACGCAGTATTTT; cdr3_aa: CASSLDSGPSTDTQYF
d_call: TRBD2; v_call: TRBV6-2/TRBV6-3; j_call: TRBJ2-5; clone_size: -; cdr3_nt: TGTGCCAGCAGTCCCATTAGCGGGATTCGCTACAATGAGCAGTACTTC; cdr3_aa: CASSPISGIRYNEQYF
d_call: -; v_call: TRBV6-5; j_call: TRBJ1-3; clone_size: -; cdr3_nt: TGTGCCAGCAGTCCTATCTCGGGGATGGGAAACACCATATATTTT; cdr3_aa: CASSPISGMGNTIYF
d_call: -; v_call: TRBV12-3/TRBV12-4; j_call: TRBJ2-3; clone_size: once; cdr3_nt: TGTGCCAGCAGGGTCAGAGGGAGTGCAGATACGCAGTATTTC; cdr3_aa: CASRVRGSADTQYF
d_call: -; v_call: TRBV28; j_call: TRBJ1-4; clone_size: -; cdr3_nt: TGTGCCAGCAGTTCCCGGACAGTTAATGAAAAACTGTTTTTT; cdr3_aa: CASSSRTVNEKLFF
d_call: TRBD1; v_call: TRBV6-2/TRBV6-3; j_call: TRBJ1-6; clone_size: -; cdr3_nt: TGTGCCACCGTCTCAACAGGGGTCCGATCACCCCTCCACTTT; cdr3_aa: CATVSTGVRSPLHF
d_call: TRBD1; v_call: TRBV20-1; j_call: TRBJ2-7; clone_size: -; cdr3_nt: TGCAGTGCTCAGAGAGGGGGACAGGTCATAGGCGAGCAGTACTTC; cdr3_aa: CSAQRGGQVIGEQYF
d_call: TRBD2; v_call: TRBV29-1; j_call: TRBJ2-2; clone_size: -; cdr3_nt: TGCGGGGGAAGCGGGAGAACGAACACCGGGGAGCTGTTTTTT; cdr3_aa: CGGSGRTNTGELFF
d_call: -; v_call: TRBV5-1; j_call: TRBJ2-6; clone_size: -; cdr3_nt: TGCGCCAGCATGTTGGCCACCTCTGGGGCCAACGTCCTGACTTTC; cdr3_aa: CASMLATSGANVLTF
d_call: -; v_call: TRBV5-1; j_call: TRBJ2-5; clone_size: few; cdr3_nt: TGCGCCAGCAGCTTAACCGGTCGGGAGAGGGGAGAGACCCAGTACTTC; cdr3_aa: CASSLTGRERGETQYF
d_call: TRBD2; v_call: TRBV14; j_call: TRBJ2-1; clone_size: -; cdr3_nt: TGTGCCAGCAGCCAAGGCCCCTGGCGGGAGGAAGGCTACAATGAGCAGTTCTTC; cdr3_aa: CASSQGPWREEGYNEQFF
d_call: -; v_call: TRBV24-1; j_call: TRBJ2-7; clone_size: -; cdr3_nt: TGTGCCACCAGTGATTCTCGGATGCGCTCCTACGAGCAGTACTTC; cdr3_aa: CATSDSRMRSYEQYF
d_call: TRBD2; v_call: TRBV27; j_call: TRBJ2-3; clone_size: few; cdr3_nt: TGTGCCAGCAGTTCCTCCAGCGGGATGCGGCCAGATACGCAGTATTTT; cdr3_aa: CASSSSSGMRPDTQYF
d_call: -; v_call: TRBV20-1; j_call: TRBJ2-1; clone_size: -; cdr3_nt: TGCAGTGCAGCTGCCCGACTGGAGGCGGACAATGAGCAGTTCTTC; cdr3_aa: CSAAARLEADNEQFF
d_call: TRBD2; v_call: TRBV20-1; j_call: TRBJ2-7; clone_size: few; cdr3_nt: TGCAGTGCTAGAGGAGGGACTAGCGGTGGACCCTACGAGCAGTACTTC; cdr3_aa: CSARGGTSGGPYEQYF
d_call: -; v_call: TRBV2; j_call: TRBJ1-6; clone_size: few; cdr3_nt: TGTGCCAGCAGTGATGACGGACCCAGATCGCCCCTCCACTTT; cdr3_aa: CASSDDGPRSPLHF
d_call: -; v_call: TRBV7-7; j_call: TRBJ2-1; clone_size: few; cdr3_nt: TGTGCCAGCAGGTCCGGGACATCGACTCTCAATGAGCAGTTCTTC; cdr3_aa: CASRSGTSTLNEQFF
d_call: TRBD2; v_call: TRBV6-5; j_call: TRBJ2-1; clone_size: -; cdr3_nt: TGTGCCAGCAGGCGCGGGGGTGAGCAGTTCTTC; cdr3_aa: CASRRGGEQFF
d_call: TRBD1; v_call: TRBV5-1; j_call: TRBJ1-2; clone_size: once; cdr3_nt: TGCGCCAGCAGCAGGGGACAGGTGGATGGCTACACCTTC; cdr3_aa: CASSRGQVDGYTF
d_call: TRBD2; v_call: TRBV7-9; j_call: TRBJ2-1; clone_size: -; cdr3_nt: TGTGCCAGCAGCTTAGCCCGAGGGACTAGCGGTTCCTACAATGAGCAGTTCTTC; cdr3_aa: CASSLARGTSGSYNEQFF
d_call: -; v_call: TRBV7-8; j_call: TRBJ2-7; clone_size: -; cdr3_nt: TGTGCCAGCAGCTCCGGGGCAGGGGACTCCTACGAGCAGTACTTC; cdr3_aa: CASSSGAGDSYEQYF
d_call: -; v_call: TRBV29-1; j_call: TRBJ2-1; clone_size: -; cdr3_nt: TGCAGCCGATTCAGGACGGCGCAAAAAGACAATGAGCAGTTCTTC; cdr3_aa: CSRFRTAQKDNEQFF
d_call: -; v_call: TRBV7-8; j_call: TRBJ1-2; clone_size: -; cdr3_nt: TGTGCCAGCAGCTTCGGGGGGTTGGACTATGGCTACACCTTC; cdr3_aa: CASSFGGLDYGYTF
d_call: -; v_call: TRBV28; j_call: TRBJ1-1; clone_size: -; cdr3_nt: TGTGCCAGCATCACCGGGGGGCTTGACACTGAAGCTTTCTTT; cdr3_aa: CASITGGLDTEAFF
d_call: -; v_call: TRBV29-1; j_call: TRBJ2-7; clone_size: few; cdr3_nt: TGCAGCGTTGAAACCCGGGACTCCCACTACGAGCAGTACTTC; cdr3_aa: CSVETRDSHYEQYF
d_call: TRBD2; v_call: TRBV10-2; j_call: TRBJ2-5; clone_size: -; cdr3_nt: TGCGCCAGCAGCCGATTGGTGGAGCCCGGGGGGGAGACCCAGTACTTC; cdr3_aa: CASSRLVEPGGETQYF
d_call: -; v_call: TRBV5-6; j_call: TRBJ2-7; clone_size: once; cdr3_nt: TGTGCCAGCAGCTGGGGCCCCACCAGCTCCTACGAGCAGTACTTC; cdr3_aa: CASSWGPTSSYEQYF
d_call: -; v_call: TRBV28; j_call: TRBJ2-4; clone_size: -; cdr3_nt: TGTGCCAGCAGTTTATTGGGCAGGGAACGAAACATTCAGTACTTC; cdr3_aa: CASSLLGRERNIQYF
d_call: -; v_call: TRBV23-1; j_call: TRBJ2-2; clone_size: -; cdr3_nt: TGCGCCAGCAGTCATATTCCAAGGAACACCGGGGAGCTGTTTTTT; cdr3_aa: CASSHIPRNTGELFF
d_call: TRBD2; v_call: TRBV7-2; j_call: TRBJ2-3; clone_size: few; cdr3_nt: TGTGCCAGCAGCTCAGCGGGACTAGCGGGCCGTAGCACAGATACGCAGTATTTT; cdr3_aa: CASSSAGLAGRSTDTQYF
d_call: -; v_call: TRBV29-1; j_call: TRBJ1-1; clone_size: -; cdr3_nt: TGCAGCACTCACCAAGACACCCTGAACACTGAAGCTTTCTTT; cdr3_aa: CSTHQDTLNTEAFF
d_call: TRBD1; v_call: TRBV28; j_call: TRBJ2-7; clone_size: few; cdr3_nt: TGTGCCAGCAGTTTTCTGATGGGACAGGGGTACTACGAGCAGTACTTC; cdr3_aa: CASSFLMGQGYYEQYF
d_call: TRBD2; v_call: TRBV20-1; j_call: TRBJ2-3; clone_size: -; cdr3_nt: TGCAGTGCTCAGAGCACTAGCGGGAACACAGGTACGCAGTATTTT; cdr3_aa: CSAQSTSGNTGTQYF
d_call: -; v_call: TRBV3-1; j_call: TRBJ2-5; clone_size: many; cdr3_nt: TGTGCCAGCAGCCAATTAGAGACCCAGTACTTC; cdr3_aa: CASSQLETQYF
d_call: TRBD2; v_call: TRBV20-1; j_call: TRBJ2-1; clone_size: -; cdr3_nt: TGCAGTGCTAGAGTTAGCGGGAGAAATGAGCAGTTCTTC; cdr3_aa: CSARVSGRNEQFF
d_call: -; v_call: TRBV21-1; j_call: TRBJ2-3; clone_size: few; cdr3_nt: TGTGCCAGCAAGCCGGGCTATTGGGCAGATACGCAGTATTTT; cdr3_aa: CASKPGYWADTQYF